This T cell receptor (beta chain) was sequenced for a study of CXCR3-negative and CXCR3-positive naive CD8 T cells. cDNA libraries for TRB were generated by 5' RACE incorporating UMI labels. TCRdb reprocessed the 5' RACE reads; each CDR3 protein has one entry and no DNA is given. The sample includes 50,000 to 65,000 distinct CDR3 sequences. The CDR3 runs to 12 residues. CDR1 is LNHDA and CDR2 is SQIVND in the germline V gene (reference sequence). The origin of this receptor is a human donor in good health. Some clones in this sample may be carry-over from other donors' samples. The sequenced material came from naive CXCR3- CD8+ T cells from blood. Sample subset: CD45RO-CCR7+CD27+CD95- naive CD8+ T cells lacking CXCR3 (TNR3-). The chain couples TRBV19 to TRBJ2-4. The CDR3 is CASSSLKNIQYF.